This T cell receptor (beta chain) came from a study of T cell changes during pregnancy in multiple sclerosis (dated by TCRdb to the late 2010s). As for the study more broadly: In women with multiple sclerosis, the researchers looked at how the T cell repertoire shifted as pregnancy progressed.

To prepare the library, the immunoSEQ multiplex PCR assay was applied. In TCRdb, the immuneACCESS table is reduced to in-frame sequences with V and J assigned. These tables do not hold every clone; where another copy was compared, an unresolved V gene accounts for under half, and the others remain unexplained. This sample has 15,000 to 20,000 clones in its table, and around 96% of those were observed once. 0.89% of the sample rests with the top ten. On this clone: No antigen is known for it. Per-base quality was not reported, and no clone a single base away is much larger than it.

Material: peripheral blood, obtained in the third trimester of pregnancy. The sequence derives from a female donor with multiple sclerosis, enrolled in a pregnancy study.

The CDR3 region has the sequence CASSSVGQANTEAFF. The sequenced DNA is TGTGCCAGCTCATCAGTCGGACAGGCGAACACTGAAGCTTTCTTT. The sequence is built from TRBV18 and TRBJ1-1; a stretch of 7 junction bases matches TRBD1. V ends up 5 bases short and J 1 base short, with an unmatched junction base count of 7. The CDR3 spans 15 residues, from the cysteine through the phenylalanine. The only DNA kept is the CDR3, 45 bases in frame from the first base. CDR1 and CDR2 were assigned from the germline V gene as KGHSH and LQKENI.